The sequence of this T cell receptor (beta chain) was determined in a study of cytotoxic CD8 clonotypes in ibrutinib-treated CLL. Study-wide background: Response was recorded as partial in approximately 25 patients and complete in 2; at median around 68 months, approximately 15 remained remitted and about 12 had progressed.

Targeted sequencing depth ranged from 1 in 200,000 to 1 in 1 million T cells. Assay: immunoSEQ multiplex PCR; the TCRdb copy retains only in-frame clones and omits some. There are 110,000 to 150,000 clones in the sample; roughly 76% occur only once, and 4.5% to 6% lies in the top ten. The length of the CDR3 is 12 residues. A word on this clone: The target antigen is unknown.

General observations from the study: Baseline clonality exceeded age-matched healthy donors and tracked circulating CD8+ T-cell counts. Clonality was elevated at ibrutinib response and had returned toward baseline at progression.

The chain recombines TRBV21-1 with TRBJ2-7. TRBV21-1 corresponds to a pseudogene. The TCR originated in a human donor with chronic lymphocytic leukemia. The sequenced sample was PBMCs, obtained after 24 months of ibrutinib treatment. The CDR3: CASPRGGDEQYF. The CDR3 nucleotides read TGTGCCAGCCCCAGGGGGGGGGACGAGCAGTACTTC.